This T cell receptor beta chain appears in the sequencing data of a study of T cells after yellow fever vaccination. In the case of this clonotype: Its antigen remains unknown.

Whole-study findings and limits: Contaminating bulk clonotypes could be abundant in FACS-sorted repertoires. By day 5 rather than day 15, the secondary response had peaked, though it was weaker. Although most clonotypes did not, a small share appeared in both CD4 and CD8 compartments.

V was shortened by 6 bases and J by 0 bases, with 18 bases between the two germline ends. The CDR3 extends over 17 amino acids. The study made its TCR cDNA through 5'RACE template switching. That step introduced a universal primer site along with UMIs. Each CDR3 protein is one row after TCRdb ran MiXCR on the 5' RACE reads. The sample lists a few hundred thousand distinct CDR3 sequences; under 14% were seen once. The source was PBMCs, collected on the day of the first yellow fever vaccination. This receptor was obtained from a man younger than 35 who received the YFV17D yellow fever vaccine. The gene calls are TRBV12-3 or TRBV12-4 and TRBJ1-5; a weak D match, TRBD1 (5 bases). CDR3 in DNA: TGTGCCAGCAGCCGGGGGGGAAGGAGGGATAGCAATCAGCCCCAGCATTTT. It encodes CASSRGGRRDSNQPQHF.